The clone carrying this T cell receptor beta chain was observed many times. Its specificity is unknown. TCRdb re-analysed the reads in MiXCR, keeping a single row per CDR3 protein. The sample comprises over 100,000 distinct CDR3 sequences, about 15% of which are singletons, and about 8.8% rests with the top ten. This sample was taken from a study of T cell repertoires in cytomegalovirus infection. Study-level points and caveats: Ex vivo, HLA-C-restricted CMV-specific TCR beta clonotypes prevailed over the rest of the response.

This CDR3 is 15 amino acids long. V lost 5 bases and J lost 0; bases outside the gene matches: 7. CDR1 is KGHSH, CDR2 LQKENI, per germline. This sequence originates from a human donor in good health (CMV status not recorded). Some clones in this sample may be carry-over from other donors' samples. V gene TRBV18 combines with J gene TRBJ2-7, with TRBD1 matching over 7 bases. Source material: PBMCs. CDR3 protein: CASSSGQAHSYEQYF. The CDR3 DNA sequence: TGTGCCAGCTCATCAGGACAGGCGCACTCCTACGAGCAGTACTTC.